This T cell receptor (beta chain) emerged from a study of Graves' ophthalmopathy and Graves' hyperthyroidism. Study context: Being free of ophthalmopathy for 18 months of follow-up defined stable hyperthyroidism.

CDR1 and CDR2 (germline): LNHNV, YYDKDF (reference sequence). Trimming stripped 1 base from V and 2 bases from J, with 17 bases between. This CDR3 has 17 residues. The sequenced template was RNA, covering the TCR beta CDR3 region. HTBI primers served in a first-round RT-PCR, which a second-round multiplex PCR followed. MiXCR, applied by TCRdb to the multiplex PCR reads, yields one record per CDR3 protein. The data contain 900,000 to 1,200,000 distinct CDR3 sequences, roughly two fifths of them singletons. Findings of the study overall: Sensitivity of 85% to 90% and specificity of about 81% were achieved when a 13-signature model separated ophthalmopathy from stable hyperthyroidism. Among expanded thyroid clonotypes above 0.001 frequency, most also occurred in blood.

Eligible hyperthyroidism cases comprised new diagnoses of under 2 months' duration in individuals aged 18 to 65. This clonotype was seen just once. What it binds is not known. The gene calls are TRBV15 and TRBJ2-5; D unresolved. The sequence was collected from an adult man with Graves' hyperthyroidism. Sequenced: peripheral blood or thyroid tissue (not recorded which). CDR3 sequence reads: CATSRGREQNSQETQYF. CDR3 nucleotides: TGTGCCACCAGCAGAGGAAGGGAACAGAATAGTCAAGAGACCCAGTACTTC.